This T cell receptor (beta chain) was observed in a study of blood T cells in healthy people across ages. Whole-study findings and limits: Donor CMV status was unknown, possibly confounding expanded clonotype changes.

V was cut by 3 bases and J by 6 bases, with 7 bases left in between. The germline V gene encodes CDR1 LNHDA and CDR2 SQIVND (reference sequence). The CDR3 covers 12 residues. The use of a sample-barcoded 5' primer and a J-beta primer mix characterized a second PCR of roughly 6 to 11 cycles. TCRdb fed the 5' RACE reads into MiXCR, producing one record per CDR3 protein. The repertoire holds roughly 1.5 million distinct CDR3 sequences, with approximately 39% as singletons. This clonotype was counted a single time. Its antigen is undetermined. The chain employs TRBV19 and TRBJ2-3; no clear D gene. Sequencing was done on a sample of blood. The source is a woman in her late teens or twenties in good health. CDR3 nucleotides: TGTGCCAGTAGTATTGGCCCGGATACGCAGTATTTT. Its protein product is CASSIGPDTQYF.